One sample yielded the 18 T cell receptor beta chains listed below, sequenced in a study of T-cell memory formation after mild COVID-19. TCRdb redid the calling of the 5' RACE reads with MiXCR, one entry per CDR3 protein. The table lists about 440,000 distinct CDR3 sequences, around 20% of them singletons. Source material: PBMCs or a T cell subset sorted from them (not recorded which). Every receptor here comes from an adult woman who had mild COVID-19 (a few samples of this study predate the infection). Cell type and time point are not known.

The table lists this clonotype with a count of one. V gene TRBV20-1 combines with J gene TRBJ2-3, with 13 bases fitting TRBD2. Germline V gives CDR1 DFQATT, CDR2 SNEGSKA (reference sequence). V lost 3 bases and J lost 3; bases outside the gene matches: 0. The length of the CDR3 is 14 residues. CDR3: CSARGLAGTDTQYF. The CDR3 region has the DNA TGCAGTGCTAGGGGACTAGCGGGGACAGATACGCAGTATTTT.

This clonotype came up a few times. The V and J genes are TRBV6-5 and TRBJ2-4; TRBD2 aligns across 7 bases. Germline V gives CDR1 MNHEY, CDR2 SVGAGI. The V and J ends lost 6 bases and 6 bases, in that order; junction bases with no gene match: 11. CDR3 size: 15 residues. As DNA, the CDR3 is TGTGCCAGCAGGCGATCCGGGACTAAACTAAACATTCAGTACTTC. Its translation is CASRRSGTKLNIQYF.

CDR3 nucleotide sequence: TGCGCCAGCAGCTTGGAACAGGGGGCTATCGACGAGCAGTACTTC. It is translated as CASSLEQGAIDEQYF. This chain joins TRBV5-1 and TRBJ2-7, with 9 bases fitting TRBD1. CDR1 is SGHRS, CDR2 YFSETQ, per germline. The CDR3 spans 15 residues. The J segment lost 5 bases and the V segment lost 0 bases, leaving 6 bases of the junction unmatched.

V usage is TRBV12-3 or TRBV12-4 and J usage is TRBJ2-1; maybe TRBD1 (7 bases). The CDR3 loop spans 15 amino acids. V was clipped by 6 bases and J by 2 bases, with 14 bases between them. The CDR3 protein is CASRETGRPYNEQFF. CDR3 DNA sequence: TGTGCCAGCAGAGAGACAGGGAGGCCCTACAATGAGCAGTTCTTC.

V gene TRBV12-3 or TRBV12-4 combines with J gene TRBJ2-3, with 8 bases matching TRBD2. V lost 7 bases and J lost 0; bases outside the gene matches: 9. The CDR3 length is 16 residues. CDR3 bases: TGTGCCAGCACCGGGGGAGCGGGAGTAAGCACAGATACGCAGTATTTT. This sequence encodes CASTGGAGVSTDTQYF.

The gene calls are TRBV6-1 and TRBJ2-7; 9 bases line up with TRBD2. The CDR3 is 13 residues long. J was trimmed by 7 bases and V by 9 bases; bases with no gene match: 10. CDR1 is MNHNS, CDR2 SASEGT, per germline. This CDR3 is CASETSGQGEQYF. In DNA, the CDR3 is TGTGCCAGTGAGACTAGCGGCCAGGGGGAGCAGTACTTC.

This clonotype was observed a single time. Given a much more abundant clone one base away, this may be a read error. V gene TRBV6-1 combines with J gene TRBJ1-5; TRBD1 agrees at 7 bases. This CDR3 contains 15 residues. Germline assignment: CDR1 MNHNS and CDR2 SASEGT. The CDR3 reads CASGDRARSNQPQNF. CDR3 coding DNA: TGTGCCAGCGGCGACAGGGCCCGTAGCAATCAGCCCCAGAATTTT.

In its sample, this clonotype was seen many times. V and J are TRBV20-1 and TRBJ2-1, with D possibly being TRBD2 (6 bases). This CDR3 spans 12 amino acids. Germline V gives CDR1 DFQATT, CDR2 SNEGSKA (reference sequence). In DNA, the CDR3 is TGCACCGGCCGGGAGCCCAGCAATGAGCAGTTCTTC. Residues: CTGREPSNEQFF.

CDR3 residues: CASMTGYSNQPQHF. The DNA of the CDR3 is TGTGCCAGTATGACCGGTTATAGCAATCAGCCCCAGCATTTT. The chain couples TRBV19 to TRBJ1-5; D gene unclear. From germline, CDR1 is LNHDA and CDR2 SQIVND (reference sequence). V shed 7 bases and J shed 0 bases, with 10 bases lying between them. The length of the CDR3 is 14 residues.

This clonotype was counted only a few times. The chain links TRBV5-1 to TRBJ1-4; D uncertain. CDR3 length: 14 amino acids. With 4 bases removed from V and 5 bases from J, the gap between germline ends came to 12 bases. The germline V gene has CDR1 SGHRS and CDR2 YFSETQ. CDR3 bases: TGCGCCAGCAGCATACGGACGGGGAATGAAAAACTGTTTTTT. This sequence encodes CASSIRTGNEKLFF.

As DNA, the CDR3 is TGCGCCAGCAGCTTGGGATGGACTAGCGGGGTGCAGTTCTTC. Amino acids: CASSLGWTSGVQFF. This chain links TRBV5-1 with TRBJ2-1; 12 nucleotides align to TRBD2. CDR1 SGHRS and CDR2 YFSETQ come from the germline V gene. This CDR3 spans 14 amino acids. V shed 0 bases and J 12 bases; nucleotides not matched to a gene: 4.

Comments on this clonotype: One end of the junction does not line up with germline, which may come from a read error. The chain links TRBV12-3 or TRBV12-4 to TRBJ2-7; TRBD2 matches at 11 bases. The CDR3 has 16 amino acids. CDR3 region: CASSLAGLADSYEQYF. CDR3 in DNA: TGTGCCAGCAGTCTAGCGGGACTAGCGGACTCCTACGAGCAGTACTTC.

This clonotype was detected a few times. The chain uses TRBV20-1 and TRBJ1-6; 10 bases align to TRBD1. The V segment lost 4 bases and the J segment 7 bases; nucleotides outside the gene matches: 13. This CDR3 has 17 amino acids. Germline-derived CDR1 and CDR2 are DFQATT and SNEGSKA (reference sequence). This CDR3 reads CSAKSVGQGMTNSPLHF. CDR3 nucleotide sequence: TGCAGTGCTAAGAGTGTGGGACAGGGGATGACGAATTCACCCCTCCACTTT.

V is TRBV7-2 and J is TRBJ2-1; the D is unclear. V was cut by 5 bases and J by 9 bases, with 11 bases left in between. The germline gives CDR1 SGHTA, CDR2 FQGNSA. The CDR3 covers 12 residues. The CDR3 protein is CASSPEGSEQFF. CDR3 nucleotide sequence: TGTGCCAGCAGCCCTGAAGGCTCTGAGCAGTTCTTC.

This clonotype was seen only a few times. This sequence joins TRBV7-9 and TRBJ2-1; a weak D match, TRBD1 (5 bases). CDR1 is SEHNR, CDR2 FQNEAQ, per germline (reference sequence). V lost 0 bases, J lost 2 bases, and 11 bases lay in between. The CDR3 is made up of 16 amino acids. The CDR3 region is CASSLAWAGTYNEQFF. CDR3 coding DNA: TGTGCCAGCAGCTTAGCTTGGGCAGGGACCTACAATGAGCAGTTCTTC.

CDR3 residues: CASSLYGSSSSGNTIYF. Here the CDR3 DNA reads TGTGCCAGCAGCTTATACGGGTCTTCCAGCTCTGGAAACACCATATATTTT. The chain recombines TRBV7-2 with TRBJ1-3; D gene ambiguous. The CDR3 totals 17 residues. Germline V gives CDR1 SGHTA, CDR2 FQGNSA. Trimming cost V 2 bases and J 0 bases, with 14 bases left between them. Full variable domain (rest looked up from reference TRBV7-2 and TRBJ1-3): GAGVSQSPSNKVTEKGKDVELRCDPISGHTALYWYRQSLGQGLEFLIYFQGNSAPDKSGLPSDRFSAERTGGSVSTLTIQRTQQEDSAVYLCASSLYGSSSSGNTIYFGEGSWLTVV.

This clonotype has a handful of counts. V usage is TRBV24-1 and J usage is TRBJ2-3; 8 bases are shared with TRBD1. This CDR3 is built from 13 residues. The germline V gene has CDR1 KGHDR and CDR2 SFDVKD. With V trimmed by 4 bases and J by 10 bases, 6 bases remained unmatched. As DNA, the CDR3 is TGTGCCACCAGTGACCCCGGACAGGGCTCGCAGTATTTT. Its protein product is CATSDPGQGSQYF.

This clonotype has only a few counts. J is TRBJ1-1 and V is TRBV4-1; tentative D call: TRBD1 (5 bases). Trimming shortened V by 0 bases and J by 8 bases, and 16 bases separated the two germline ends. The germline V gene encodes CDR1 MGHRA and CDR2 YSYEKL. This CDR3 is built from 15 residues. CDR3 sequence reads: CASSQEVRDLGEAFF. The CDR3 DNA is TGCGCCAGCAGCCAAGAGGTCAGGGATCTAGGGGAAGCTTTCTTT.